A selection of T cell receptor beta chains follows, all from one sample in a study of T cells after posttransplantation cyclophosphamide. The protocol was immunoSEQ multiplex PCR, while the TCRdb copy is restricted to in-frame clones and leaves out a portion. Altogether about 26,000 clones were found in the sample, and no singletons occur. The sequenced sample was PBMCs. The receptors come from a man aged 45-60 years in good health, CMV-negative, and a related stem cell transplant donor. CDR3s include the opening cysteine and the closing phenylalanine or tryptophan. A D gene is named only where the DNA matches it firmly. A clone size is listed for some rows: how often the clone was seen (once, few, many), or a class if it is expanded.

TRBD1 | TRBJ2-2 | TRBV19 | many | TGTGCCAGTAGAAAAGTGGACAGGTTCACCGGGGAGCTGTTTTTT | CASRKVDRFTGELFF
. | TRBJ2-1 | TRBV28 | many | TGTGCCAGTACAGGGCATGAGCAGTTCTTC | CASTGHEQFF
TRBD2 | TRBJ2-7 | TRBV4-2 | many | TGTGCCAGCAGCCAAGGACTAGCGGGCTCCTACGAGCAGTACTTC | CASSQGLAGSYEQYF
. | TRBJ2-2 | TRBV7-9 | many | TGTGCCAGCAGCTTTCAGGGTACCGGGGAGCTGTTTTTT | CASSFQGTGELFF
. | TRBJ2-5 | TRBV29-1 | many | TGCAGCGTTGAAGCGCTAGTTTTAGAGACCCAGTACTTC | CSVEALVLETQYF
TRBD1 | TRBJ2-4 | TRBV5-1 | many | TGCGCCAGCAGCTTGGGCGGTCCAGGGGGCACGACGGCCAAAAACATTCAGTACTTC | CASSLGGPGGTTAKNIQYF
. | TRBJ2-1 | TRBV19 | many | TGTGCCAGTAATCGCGGGGCCCCAAGATCGGGTGAGCAGTTCTTC | CASNRGAPRSGEQFF
TRBD1 | TRBJ2-6 | TRBV5-1 | many | TGCGCCAGCCGGGACAGCTCTGGGGCCAACGTCCTGACTTTC | CASRDSSGANVLTF
TRBD1 | TRBJ2-2 | TRBV7-2 | . | TGTGCCAGCAGCACCCGACAGGGTTACACCGGGGAGCTGTTTTTT | CASSTRQGYTGELFF
TRBD1 | TRBJ2-1 | TRBV5-4 | many | TGTGCCAGCAGCTTGGGGGTTGGGACAGTATACAATGAGCAGTTCTTC | CASSLGVGTVYNEQFF
. | TRBJ1-4 | TRBV10-1 | many | TGCGCCAGCAGTGGACAGGCCGGAATAAATGAAAAACTGTTTTTT | CASSGQAGINEKLFF
. | TRBJ2-7 | TRBV5-1 | many | TGCGCCAGCACCTCACTTGGGCCATTATCCTACGAGCAGTACTTC | CASTSLGPLSYEQYF
TRBD2 | TRBJ2-2 | TRBV10-3 | many | TGTGCCATCAGTCCTCAAGTACTAGCGGCGAACACCGGGGAGCTGTTTTTT | CAISPQVLAANTGELFF
. | TRBJ1-1 | TRBV29-1 | many | TGCAGCGTTGATATTATAGCCAACACTGAAGCTTTCTTT | CSVDIIANTEAFF
TRBD1 | TRBJ2-7 | TRBV4-1 | many | TGCGCCAGCAGCCAAAGGGACAGGGGTTACGAGCAGTACTTC | CASSQRDRGYEQYF